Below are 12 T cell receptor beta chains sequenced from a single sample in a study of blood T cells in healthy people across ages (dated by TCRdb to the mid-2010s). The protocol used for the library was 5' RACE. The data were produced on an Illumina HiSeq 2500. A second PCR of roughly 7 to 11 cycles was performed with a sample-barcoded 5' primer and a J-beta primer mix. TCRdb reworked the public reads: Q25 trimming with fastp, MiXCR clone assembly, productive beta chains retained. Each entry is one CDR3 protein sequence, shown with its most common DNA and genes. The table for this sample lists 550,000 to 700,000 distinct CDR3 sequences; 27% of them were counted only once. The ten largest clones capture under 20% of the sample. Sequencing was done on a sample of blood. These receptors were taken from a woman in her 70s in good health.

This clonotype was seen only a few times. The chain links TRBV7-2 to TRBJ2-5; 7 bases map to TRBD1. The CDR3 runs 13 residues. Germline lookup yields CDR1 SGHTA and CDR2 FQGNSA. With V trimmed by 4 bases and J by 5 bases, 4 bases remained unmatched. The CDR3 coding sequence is TGTGCCAGCAGCTCCAGGGGGTACGAGACCCAGTACTTC. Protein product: CASSSRGYETQYF.

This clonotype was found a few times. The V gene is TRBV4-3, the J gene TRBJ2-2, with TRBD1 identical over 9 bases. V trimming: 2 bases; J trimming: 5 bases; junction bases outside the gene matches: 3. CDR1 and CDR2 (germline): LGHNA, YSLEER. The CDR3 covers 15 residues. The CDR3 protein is CASSQRDRETGELFF. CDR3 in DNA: TGCGCCAGCAGCCAACGGGACAGGGAAACCGGGGAGCTGTTTTTT.

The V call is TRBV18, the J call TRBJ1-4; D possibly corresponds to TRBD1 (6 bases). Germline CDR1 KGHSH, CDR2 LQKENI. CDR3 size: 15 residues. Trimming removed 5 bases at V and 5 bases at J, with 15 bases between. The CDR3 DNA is TGTGCCAGCTCATCCTTACAGGGTTCGAATGAAAAACTGTTTTTT. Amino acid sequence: CASSSLQGSNEKLFF.

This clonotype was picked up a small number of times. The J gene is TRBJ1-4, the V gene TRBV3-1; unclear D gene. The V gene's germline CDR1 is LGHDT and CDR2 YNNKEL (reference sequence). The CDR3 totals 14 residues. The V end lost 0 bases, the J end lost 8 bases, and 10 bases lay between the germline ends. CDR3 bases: TGTGCCAGCAGCCAAGATGGTGAACCGGAAAAACTGTTTTTT. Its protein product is CASSQDGEPEKLFF.

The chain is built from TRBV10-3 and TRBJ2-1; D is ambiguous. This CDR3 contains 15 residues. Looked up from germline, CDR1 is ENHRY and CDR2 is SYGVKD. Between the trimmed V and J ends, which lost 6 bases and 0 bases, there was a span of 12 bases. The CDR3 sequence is CAIRVGSLSYNEQFF. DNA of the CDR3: TGTGCCATCAGGGTAGGCAGCCTCTCCTACAATGAGCAGTTCTTC.

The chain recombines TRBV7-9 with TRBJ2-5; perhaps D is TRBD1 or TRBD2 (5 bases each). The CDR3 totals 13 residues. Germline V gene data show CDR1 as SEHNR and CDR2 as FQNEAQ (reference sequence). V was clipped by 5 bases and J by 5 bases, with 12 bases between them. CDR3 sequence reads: CASSPEGWETQYF. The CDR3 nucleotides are TGTGCCAGCAGCCCAGAGGGGTGGGAGACCCAGTACTTC.

This CDR3 is CATYRGTEQFF. The CDR3 region has the DNA TGTGCCACGTACAGGGGAACCGAGCAGTTCTTC. The V gene is TRBV5-4, the J gene TRBJ2-1, with 7 bases matching TRBD1. The germline V gene encodes CDR1 SGHNT and CDR2 YYREEE (reference sequence). The J segment lost 10 bases and the V segment lost 9 bases, leaving 7 bases of the junction unmatched. This CDR3 is built from 11 residues.

CDR3 nucleotides: TGTGCCAGCAGCCCGGACAGGCTGGCCTACGAGCAGTACTTC. Translating it yields CASSPDRLAYEQYF. The chain joins TRBV5-6 to TRBJ2-7, with TRBD1 identical over 7 bases. Germline lookup yields CDR1 SGHDT and CDR2 YYEEEE. This CDR3 is 14 amino acids long. V shed 4 bases and J 2 bases; nucleotides not matched to a gene: 6.

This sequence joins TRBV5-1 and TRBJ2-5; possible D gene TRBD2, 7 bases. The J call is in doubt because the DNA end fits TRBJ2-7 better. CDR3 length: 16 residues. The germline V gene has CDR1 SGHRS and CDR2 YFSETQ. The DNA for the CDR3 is TGCGCCAGCAGCCTGAGGGCGGGACGGGGGGCATACGAGCAGTACTTC. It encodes CASSLRAGRGAYEQYF.

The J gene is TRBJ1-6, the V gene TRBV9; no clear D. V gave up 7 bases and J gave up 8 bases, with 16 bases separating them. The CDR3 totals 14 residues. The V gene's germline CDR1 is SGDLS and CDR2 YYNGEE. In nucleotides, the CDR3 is TGTGCCAGCTCAGGAAGCGAACCTCATTCACCCCTCCACTTT. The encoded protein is CASSGSEPHSPLHF.

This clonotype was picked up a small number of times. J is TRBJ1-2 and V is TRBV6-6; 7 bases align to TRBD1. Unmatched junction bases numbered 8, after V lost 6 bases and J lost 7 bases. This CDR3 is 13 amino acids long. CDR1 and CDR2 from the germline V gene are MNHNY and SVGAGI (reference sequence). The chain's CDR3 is CASSYTGVGGYTF. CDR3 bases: TGTGCCAGCAGCTATACAGGGGTGGGTGGCTACACCTTC.

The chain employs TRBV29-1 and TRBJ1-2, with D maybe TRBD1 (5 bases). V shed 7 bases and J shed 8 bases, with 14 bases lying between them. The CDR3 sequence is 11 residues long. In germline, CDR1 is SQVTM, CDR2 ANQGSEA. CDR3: CSASQGGGYTF. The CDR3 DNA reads TGCAGCGCCTCTCAGGGTGGGGGCTACACCTTC.